This T cell receptor beta chain was recovered during a study of response to subunit inactivated influenza vaccine. This CDR3 has 16 amino acids. Germline V lookup: CDR1 SGHTA, CDR2 FQGNSA. The germline V and J ends were trimmed by 5 bases and 0 bases, with 14 bases remaining between them. TCRdb re-called the RT-PCR reads with MiXCR, one entry per CDR3 protein. Here the sample spans roughly 620,000 distinct CDR3 sequences, approximately 10% being singletons. The sample was also reused in another study, on T cells expressing NK-cell markers. From that second work: In generating TCR beta cDNA, 5'RACE template switching with UMIs was used. Sorted CD3+CD56+NKG2C+, CD3+CD56+NKG2C- and CD3+CD56-NKG2C+ T cells provided the TCR beta repertoires. In several experiments, sorting was restricted to alpha-beta TCR T cells by an anti-gamma-delta TCR antibody. CD8+ T cells in six donors included dominant NKG2C+ clonotypes at roughly 1.0-7.0%. The same clonotypes also predominated in the CD3+CD56-NKG2C+ fraction of four donors.

This chain connects TRBV7-2 to TRBJ2-1; D tentatively reads TRBD1 or TRBD2 (5 bases each). Sequences were derived from PBMCs from blood, sampled on the day of vaccination. The sequence was collected from a man over 45 who received an inactivated influenza vaccine. In nucleotides, the CDR3 is TGTGCCAGCAGCCTGGGACCGTTAAGCTCCTACAATGAGCAGTTCTTC. Translating gives CASSLGPLSSYNEQFF.